Presented here are 21 T cell receptor beta chains from one specimen sequenced in a study of T cells in Graves' hyperthyroidism and ophthalmopathy. Amplification yielded TCR beta CDR3 regions, with RNA transcripts as the source. The HTBI primer set drove a first-round RT-PCR of the TCR CDR3. MiXCR, run by TCRdb on the multiplex PCR reads, gives a single entry per CDR3 protein. The sample shows about 380,000 distinct CDR3 sequences, about 15% of them seen only once. Sequenced input: blood. The receptors shown here come from a woman aged 60-75 years with Graves' hyperthyroidism.

This clonotype came up many times. The gene calls are TRBV12-3 or TRBV12-4 and TRBJ1-1, with a possible D match to TRBD1 (5 bases). The CDR3 is made up of 16 amino acids. Trimming pared 7 bases from V and 1 base from J, leaving 19 bases between. The CDR3, as DNA: TGTGCCAGCACTCCCCGCGGCCGGGGGAGGAACACTGAAGCTTTCTTT. Translating it yields CASTPRGRGRNTEAFF.

This clonotype showed up many times. The V gene is TRBV6-1, the J gene TRBJ1-5; TRBD1 is a possible D gene (6 bases). The germline gives CDR1 MNHNS, CDR2 SASEGT. Trimming removed 7 bases from V and 5 bases from J, with 15 bases in between. This CDR3 contains 14 residues. The CDR3: CASKGEIGHQPQHF. DNA for the CDR3: TGTGCCAGCAAGGGGGAGATAGGTCATCAGCCCCAGCATTTT.

This clonotype was counted many times. J is TRBJ1-1 and V is TRBV7-9; weak D call: TRBD1 (6 bases). This CDR3 spans 14 amino acids. In germline, CDR1 is SEHNR, CDR2 FQNEAQ (reference sequence). V lost 5 bases and J lost 0, with 10 bases in between. CDR3 DNA: TGTGCCAGCAGCCCAGGGGAGGTGAACACTGAAGCTTTCTTT. Encoded protein: CASSPGEVNTEAFF. The full variable domain, in which reference TRBV7-9 and TRBJ1-1 provide the parts outside the CDR3, is DTGVSQNPRHKITKRGQNVTFRCDPISEHNRLYWYRQTLGQGPEFLTYFQNEAQLEKSRLLSDRFSAERPKGSFSTLEIQRTEQGDSAMYLCASSPGEVNTEAFFGQGTRLTVV.

The CDR3 nucleotides read TGTGCCAGCATTCAGGGTTGGGAGCAGTACTTC. Protein sequence: CASIQGWEQYF. The chain is built from TRBV6-2 or TRBV6-3 and TRBJ2-7, with D possibly TRBD1 on 5 matching bases. The V gene lost 7 bases and the J gene lost 7 bases, with 11 bases spanning the gap. The CDR3 is made up of 11 amino acids. Germline CDR1 reads MNHEY; CDR2 reads SVGEGT.

This clonotype was observed many times. V and J are TRBV29-1 and TRBJ2-1; 11 bases agree with TRBD2. Germline CDR1 is SQVTM and CDR2 is ANQGSEA. CDR3 size: 17 residues. Unmatched junction bases numbered 15, after V lost 3 bases and J lost 8 bases. The CDR3 DNA sequence: TGCAGCGTTGACTCGGGGGTAGCGGGAGGGCCACGGTATGAGCAGTTCTTC. It specifies CSVDSGVAGGPRYEQFF.

J is TRBJ2-1 and V is TRBV6-1; 8 bases agree with TRBD2. The DNA end is a closer match to TRBJ2-7, so the J assignment may be wrong. This CDR3 is built from 14 residues. Germline V gives CDR1 MNHNS, CDR2 SASEGT. CDR3 protein: CASRPGLADNEQYF. The CDR3 DNA is TGTGCCAGCAGACCCGGACTAGCCGACAATGAGCAGTACTTC.

The sample holds many counts of this clonotype. The V and J genes are TRBV27 and TRBJ1-2; D is unresolved. V gave up 6 bases and J gave up 4 bases, with 12 bases separating them. CDR3 length equals 13 residues. Germline lookup yields CDR1 MNHEY and CDR2 SMNVEV (reference sequence). In DNA, the CDR3 is TGTGCCAGCAGCCCCGGCCGACGCTATGGCTACACCTTC. Translation gives CASSPGRRYGYTF.

This clonotype was counted many times. V and J are TRBV15 and TRBJ1-5, with D perhaps TRBD1 (5 bases). Germline V gives CDR1 LNHNV, CDR2 YYDKDF (reference sequence). The CDR3 consists of 15 residues. The germline V and J ends were trimmed by 5 bases and 6 bases, with 17 bases remaining between them. For the CDR3, the DNA is TGTGCCACCAGCGCCGGGACGGAACTATTTCAGCCCCAGCATTTT. The encoded protein is CATSAGTELFQPQHF.

Many counts were recorded for this clonotype. The chain recombines TRBV6-2 or TRBV6-3 with TRBJ2-3; 7 bases align to TRBD2. With 4 bases clipped from V and 0 bases from J, the junction kept 16 bases outside the gene matches. CDR3 length: 19 residues. Looked up from germline, CDR1 is MNHEY and CDR2 is SVGEGT. CDR3 sequence reads: CASSSRMGGSPGSTDTQYF. In DNA form, the CDR3 reads TGTGCCAGCAGTTCGAGGATGGGCGGGAGCCCCGGTAGCACAGATACGCAGTATTTT.

This clonotype was recorded many times. The chain carries TRBV11-3 and TRBJ1-2; possible D gene TRBD1, 5 bases. V gave up 5 bases and J gave up 4 bases, with 26 bases separating them. Germline V gene sequence: CDR1 SGHNT, CDR2 YENEEA. The CDR3 runs 18 residues. As DNA, the CDR3 is TGTGCCAGCAGCCCCCCGATATGGGCAGGGAATCTCGGCTATGGCTACACCTTC. This gives the protein CASSPPIWAGNLGYGYTF.

Worth noting for this clonotype: A read error may be the cause here, since a much bigger clone is one base away. This chain connects TRBV5-5 to TRBJ2-3; 7 bases agree with TRBD2. The germline gives CDR1 SGHKS, CDR2 YYEKEE (reference sequence). This CDR3 has 16 residues. V lost 4 bases and J lost 7; bases outside the gene matches: 15. The CDR3 sequence: CASSTWASGPTNTQYF. The CDR3, as DNA: TGTGCCAGCAGCACCTGGGCTAGCGGACCCACGAATACGCAGTATTTT.

This clonotype was detected ten times or more. The chain recombines TRBV2 with TRBJ2-7; 8 bases match TRBD1. V was clipped by 5 bases and J by 0 bases; unmatched bases: 6. Germline V gene sequence: CDR1 SNHLY, CDR2 FYNNEI. CDR3 size: 15 residues. The CDR3 DNA sequence: TGTGCCAGCAGTTTTACAGGGGGTAGCTCCTACGAGCAGTACTTC. It encodes CASSFTGGSSYEQYF.

The chain uses TRBV19 and TRBJ2-3; D is possibly TRBD1 (6 bases). Between the trimmed V and J ends, which lost 5 bases and 4 bases, there was a span of 22 bases. The CDR3 length is 17 residues. The germline V gene encodes CDR1 LNHDA and CDR2 SQIVND (reference sequence). The CDR3 bases are TGTGCCAGTAGTCCCGGGGCAGGGGCTCCCCAGCCAGATACGCAGTATTTT. Translated: CASSPGAGAPQPDTQYF.

This clonotype was found many times. V usage is TRBV12-3 or TRBV12-4 and J usage is TRBJ1-1; no clear D gene. Between the trimmed V and J ends, which lost 6 bases and 3 bases, there was a span of 17 bases. The CDR3 contains 15 residues. CDR3 sequence: CASSTTYFQDTEAFF. The CDR3 bases are TGTGCCAGCAGCACCACGTACTTCCAGGACACTGAAGCTTTCTTT.

V gene TRBV5-1 combines with J gene TRBJ2-1, with 7 positions matching TRBD1. V lost 6 bases to trimming and J lost 7 bases; unmatched junction nucleotides: 7. From germline, CDR1 is SGHRS and CDR2 YFSETQ. This CDR3 spans 13 amino acids. CDR3 sequence (DNA): TGCGCCAGCACCCTAAGACAGGGAAATGAGCAGTTCTTC. Translated, it gives CASTLRQGNEQFF. The full variable domain, in which reference TRBV5-1 and TRBJ2-1 provide the parts outside the CDR3, is KAGVTQTPRYLIKTRGQQVTLSCSPISGHRSVSWYQQTPGQGLQFLFEYFSETQRNKGNFPGRFSGRQFSNSRSEMNVSTLELGDSALYLCASTLRQGNEQFFGPGTRLTVL.

This clonotype was seen repeatedly, ten times or more. The chain carries TRBV6-6 and TRBJ2-7; TRBD1 is a possible D gene (5 bases). The germline gives CDR1 MNHNY, CDR2 SVGAGI (reference sequence). Trimming removed 0 bases from V and 2 bases from J, with 11 bases in between. CDR3 length equals 15 residues. Here the CDR3 reads CASSYSVTETYEQYF. In DNA form, the CDR3 reads TGTGCCAGCAGTTACTCAGTGACAGAGACCTACGAGCAGTACTTC.

This clonotype was recorded once. This chain links TRBV2 with TRBJ2-7; tentative D call: TRBD1 (6 bases). CDR1 is SNHLY, CDR2 FYNNEI, per germline. The CDR3 has 15 amino acids. Trimming took 7 bases from V and 2 from J, leaving 18 bases between them. In nucleotides, the CDR3 is TGTGCCAGCATGAAAGGGGGAGCTCAGGCCTACGAGCAGTACTTC. This translates into CASMKGGAQAYEQYF.

At least ten counts were recorded for this clonotype. The genes are TRBV3-1 and TRBJ2-7, with D possibly TRBD2 on 5 matching bases. The CDR3 contains 15 residues. V lost 3 bases and J 3 bases, leaving 15 bases between the germline ends. Germline CDR1 reads LGHDT; CDR2 reads YNNKEL (reference sequence). The CDR3 sequence: CASSQRLGLSYEQYF. CDR3 coding DNA: TGTGCCAGCAGCCAGAGACTTGGACTTAGCTACGAGCAGTACTTC.

This clonotype occurred once. It may be a read error: a sequence one base away is much more abundant. The genes are TRBV7-9 and TRBJ1-1; D gene ambiguous. Trimming cost V 6 bases and J 4 bases, with 12 bases left between them. The V gene's germline CDR1 is SEHNR and CDR2 FQNEAQ (reference sequence). This CDR3 spans 13 amino acids. The CDR3 reads CASRTEVGTEAFF. Here the CDR3 DNA reads TGTGCCAGCAGAACAGAGGTTGGCACTGAAGCTTTCTTT.

This clonotype came up many times. The gene calls are TRBV6-5 and TRBJ2-1; 12 nucleotides agree with TRBD2. The CDR3 has 16 amino acids. The trim removed 0 bases at V and 8 bases at J, leaving 5 bases unmatched. Germline CDR1 is MNHEY and CDR2 is SVGAGI. The CDR3 loop reads CASSYSSSGRADEQFF. In DNA form, the CDR3 reads TGTGCCAGCAGTTACTCTTCTAGCGGGAGGGCCGATGAGCAGTTCTTC.

Note on this clonotype: Germline is not matched at one junction end, which may reflect a read error. The chain employs TRBV5-6 and TRBJ1-1; TRBD1 is a possible D gene (6 bases). Germline lookup yields CDR1 SGHDT and CDR2 YYEEEE. The CDR3 is 19 amino acids. Written as DNA, the CDR3 is TGTGCCAGCAGCTTGATTGGGAACAGGGAACCCCCCCCTGACACTGAAGCTCTCTTT. It is translated as CASSLIGNREPPPDTEALF.